This TCR beta chain was retrieved from a study of Graves' ophthalmopathy and Graves' hyperthyroidism. Whole-study findings and limits: Cross-validated, the 13-signature model showed 87.88%/81.08% sensitivity/specificity, and 80%/75% in the test set.

RNA transcripts were the source from which TCR beta CDR3 regions were amplified. HTBI primers were used in a first-round RT-PCR, which preceded a second-round multiplex PCR. TCRdb passed the multiplex PCR reads through MiXCR, listing each CDR3 protein once. Altogether hundreds of thousands of distinct CDR3 sequences are present, around 50% being singletons, with the ten largest covering less than 50%. This clonotype was detected a few times. Its antigen is currently unknown. Uncontrolled infections, other autoimmune diseases, pregnancy or lactation barred patients from enrollment. Germline V gene sequence: CDR1 SGHRS, CDR2 YFSETQ. This CDR3 is built from 14 residues. V lost 2 bases to trimming and J lost 7 bases, with 12 bases between them.

The TCR was taken from an adult man with Graves' ophthalmopathy. The chain joins TRBV5-1 to TRBJ1-4; D might be TRBD1 (6 bases). The sample consisted of peripheral blood. CDR3 sequence: CASSLGGRSEKLFF. The CDR3 region has the DNA TGCGCCAGCAGCTTAGGGGGGCGGAGTGAAAAACTGTTTTTT.